These 9 T cell receptor beta chains were sequenced from one sample in a study of shared clonotypes between healthy human individuals. Profiling relied on immunoSEQ multiplex PCR, and the TCRdb table lists in-frame clones only, not all of them. The sample lists about 490,000 clones, over 65% occurring once. The sample consisted of PBMCs. The receptors stem from a woman in her thirties or forties in good health. Some clones in this sample may be carry-over from other donors' samples.

This clone was counted once. V gene TRBV30 combines with J gene TRBJ2-5; D unclear. V was pared by 0 bases and J by 5 bases, with 10 bases between. The CDR3 is 13 residues long. The germline V gene has CDR1 GTSNPN and CDR2 SVGIG (reference sequence). The CDR3, as DNA: TGTGCCTGGAGTGTTCGGGCGTTGGAGACCCAGTACTTC. It yields the protein CAWSVRALETQYF.

Turning to this clone: This CDR3 is also generated by other DNA sequences in the sample. The chain couples TRBV7-6 to TRBJ2-7; 8 bases line up with TRBD1. From germline, CDR1 is SGHVS and CDR2 FNYEAQ. The CDR3 is made up of 14 amino acids. V trimming: 5 bases; J trimming: 3 bases; junction bases outside the gene matches: 6. CDR3 nucleotides: TGTGCCAGCAGCCCAAGACAGGGGAGCTACGAGCAGTACTTC. Encoded protein: CASSPRQGSYEQYF.

J is TRBJ2-5 and V is TRBV7-9; TRBD1 might be the D (6 bases). Trimming stripped 5 bases from V and 2 bases from J, with 12 bases between. This CDR3 comprises 14 residues. Germline V gene sequence: CDR1 SEHNR, CDR2 FQNEAQ (reference sequence). The CDR3 loop reads CASSRDRLQETQYF. The CDR3 nucleotides are TGTGCCAGCAGCCGTGACAGGTTGCAAGAGACCCAGTACTTC.

This chain uses TRBV6-5 with TRBJ1-1; D is perhaps TRBD1 (6 bases). Germline assignment: CDR1 MNHEY and CDR2 SVGAGI. This CDR3 region has 12 residues. V shed 6 bases and J shed 5 bases, with 10 bases lying between them. The CDR3 sequence: CASSIGGTEAFF. The CDR3 region has the DNA TGTGCCAGCAGCATAGGGGGGACTGAAGCTTTCTTT.

The chain uses TRBV9 and TRBJ2-7; D possibly corresponds to TRBD1 (6 bases). V was trimmed by 0 bases and J by 2 bases, leaving 12 bases between them. The CDR3 sequence is 15 residues long. Germline loops: CDR1 SGDLS, CDR2 YYNGEE. This CDR3 reads CASSVGGQQTYEQYF. The CDR3 coding sequence is TGTGCCAGCAGCGTAGGTGGACAGCAAACCTACGAGCAGTACTTC.

The chain links TRBV15 to TRBJ1-2, with D perhaps matching TRBD1 (6 bases). The CDR3 covers 15 residues. The germline gives CDR1 LNHNV, CDR2 YYDKDF (reference sequence). The V end was cut by 0 bases, the J end by 4 bases, with 12 bases between. CDR3 DNA sequence: TGTGCCACCAGCAGAGATGGGGACACCTCCTATGGCTACACCTTC. It yields the protein CATSRDGDTSYGYTF. The full variable domain, in which reference TRBV15 and TRBJ1-2 provide the parts outside the CDR3, is DAMVIQNPRYQVTQFGKPVTLSCSQTLNHNVMYWYQQKSSQAPKLLFHYYDKDFNNEADTPDNFQSRRPNTSFCFLDIRSPGLGDTAMYLCATSRDGDTSYGYTFGSGTRLTVV.

This chain joins TRBV5-4 and TRBJ2-1, with 7 bases identical to TRBD2. Germline V gene data show CDR1 as SGHNT and CDR2 as YYREEE (reference sequence). V was pared by 0 bases and J by 2 bases, with 8 bases of the junction left unmatched. The CDR3 consists of 17 residues. The CDR3 sequence: CASSLGRGSGPYNEQFF. The CDR3 region has the DNA TGTGCCAGCAGCTTGGGGAGGGGTAGCGGGCCCTACAATGAGCAGTTCTTC.

J is TRBJ1-1 and V is TRBV5-6; D gene ambiguous. Between the trimmed V and J ends, which lost 0 bases and 5 bases, there was a span of 11 bases. CDR3 length: 14 amino acids. Germline assignment: CDR1 SGHDT and CDR2 YYEEEE. This CDR3 is CASSLGETGTEAFF. As DNA, the CDR3 is TGTGCCAGCAGCTTGGGGGAAACCGGGACTGAAGCTTTCTTT.

The gene calls are TRBV7-2 and TRBJ1-3, with D tentatively TRBD1 (6 bases). V was clipped by 0 bases and J by 1 base, with 13 bases between them. Germline CDR1 is SGHTA and CDR2 is FQGNSA. The CDR3 runs to 17 residues. Here the CDR3 reads CASSLATGGVSGNTIYF. The CDR3 region has the DNA TGTGCCAGCAGCTTAGCGACCGGGGGCGTATCTGGAAACACCATATATTTT.